This TCR beta chain was observed in a study of shared clonotypes between healthy human individuals (dated by TCRdb to about 2020). Background on the whole study: A couple of women and a few men aged 18 to 49 years were included in the cohort. Per donor, leukapheresis produced somewhere between about 0.85 and 8.9 billion PBMCs. For each donor, CD4 naive and CD4 memory were each run on three plates, CD8 naive on two plates, and CD8 memory on one plate. To estimate repertoire size and how much clonotypes are shared between individuals, the study performed deep sequencing of blood TCR repertoires from five healthy adults. To increase sequencing depth and limit assay-specific biases, TCR repertoire library preparation and sequencing were carried out by different laboratories using diverse techniques.

The donors were healthy, HIV-negative adults with no recently reported acute infections or vaccinations. All donors were Caucasian adults living in Nashville, Tennessee, USA. CD4+ T cells were enriched by magnetic negative selection; naive cells were then positively selected on CD45RA, and the negative fraction formed the memory subset. Blood was collected by leukapheresis, and PBMCs were isolated by Ficoll-Histopaque density gradient centrifugation and then cryopreserved in liquid nitrogen vapor phase. Purity and quantity of every magnetically sorted T cell population were checked by analytical flow cytometry. Genomic DNA was isolated from every sorted fraction and measured by UV absorbance on a Nanodrop 2000c. Summary of the overall study and its limitations: Even with the large sequencing depth, rarefaction of the sorted-subset datasets indicated that sequencing was incomplete. Roughly 5.2% of naive CD4, around 3.6% of naive CD8, about 2.1% of memory CD4, and roughly 0.4% of memory CD8 clonotypes were shared across a few donors. Sampling was restricted to blood, and TCR repertoires in tissues likely differ from the TCR repertoires found in blood. The genetic and exposure-history diversity represented was limited by the small number of donors. Estimated clonotype richness was generally larger for naive than for memory subsets. Clonotypes shared by all four sorted-subset donors showed higher generation probabilities than non-shared clonotypes. Based on pairwise subsampling, the degree of clonotype sharing among donors was expected to be affected by sequencing depth.

Using the deep immunoSEQ assay, multiplex PCR amplified TCR CDR3 regions from genomic DNA. For each cell subset, the extracted genomic DNA was distributed evenly across all wells of several immunoSEQ 96-well plates, and each plate served as one replicate. For sorted subsets, around 200 ng genomic DNA, equal to tens of thousands of T cell genomes, was loaded into each replicate PCR. The purified libraries were quantified using a Qubit 3.0 fluorometer, sized with a Bioanalyzer 2100, and then quantified again using the KAPA Library Quantification kit. A separate single-read 150-cycle Illumina NextSeq 550 flow cell was used to sequence each immunoSEQ 96-well plate. The study's own analysis went as follows. The immunoSEQ output contained only junctional sequences without quality scores, so filtering could not match that applied to full-length reads. To assign V/J genes and CDR3, sequences were annotated using PyIR, a Python wrapper for IgBLAST v1.9, with IMGT germline references. Reads with weak V/J assignments (E-value above 1e-6), missing CDR3, stop codons, out-of-frame junctions, or ambiguous translated residues were removed. A V3J clonotype was defined by an identical inferred V gene, J gene, and CDR3 amino acid sequence. Percentage overlap between repertoires was calculated by dividing the number of shared unique clonotypes by the size of the smaller repertoire. Repertoire richness was assessed with RTK rarefaction, the Chao1 estimator, and Recon v2.1 estimates of unobserved clonotypes. OLGA was used to compute generation probabilities for all TCRbeta clonotypes that the gDNA method yielded from a handful of donors. Drawn from immuneACCESS, this table holds only the in-frame rearrangements with V and J called that TCRdb kept. Clones are partly lost; checked studies trace under half to an unresolved V gene and leave the rest unexplained. V, J and clone size reflect that table, while D and trimming were determined from the DNA. The sample table holds about 1 million clones, of which roughly 74% were seen once. The ten largest clones capture approximately 0.5% of the sample.

On this clone: Its antigen remains undetermined. No much larger clone is present one base from it, and per-base qualities are unavailable. The sample holds other DNA sequences that translate to the same CDR3.

The sequence was collected from a man between 18 and 35 years old in good health. Some clones in this sample may be carry-over from other donors' samples. Material: memory CD4+ T cells from PBMCs. Interpreted using the paper, the cell subset or site label stands for: CD45RA-negative fraction.

The CDR3 protein is CASSSGRTTNEKLFF. The DNA reads as follows: TGCGCCAGCAGCTCAGGACGGACAACTAATGAAAAACTGTTTTTT. The chain was built from TRBV5-1 and TRBJ1-4; no D segment can be confidently identified. A distance of 9 bases separates the germline ends of V and J, which lose 3 bases and 0 bases respectively. The CDR3 covers 15 residues, taking in both the cysteine and the phenylalanine. Just the 45-base CDR3 DNA is kept, in frame starting at base 1. CDR1 and CDR2, per the germline V gene, are SGHRS and YFSETQ.